The present TCR beta chain was sequenced within a study of CD8+ T cells in alopecia areata. Overall study context: Each day, treated patients took oral tofacitinib twice, at 5 to 10 mg per dose.

TCR sequencing used cDNA made by reverse transcription of extracted RNA. Method: immunoSEQ multiplex PCR; TCRdb's copy keeps in-frame clones and lacks some. The table has about 180,000 clones, roughly 70% seen once. The trim removed 1 base at V and 5 bases at J, leaving 3 bases unmatched. This CDR3 has 15 residues. Germline-derived CDR1 and CDR2 are MGHRA and YSYEKL. Sequenced material: CD8+ T cells sorted from blood, taken at week 0. This chain joins TRBV4-1 and TRBJ2-2; TRBD1 matches 8 bases. This TCR came from a human donor with alopecia areata. The CDR3 region has the DNA TGCGCCAGCAGCCAAGGACAGGGGAGGACCGGGGAGCTGTTTTTT. This codes for CASSQGQGRTGELFF.